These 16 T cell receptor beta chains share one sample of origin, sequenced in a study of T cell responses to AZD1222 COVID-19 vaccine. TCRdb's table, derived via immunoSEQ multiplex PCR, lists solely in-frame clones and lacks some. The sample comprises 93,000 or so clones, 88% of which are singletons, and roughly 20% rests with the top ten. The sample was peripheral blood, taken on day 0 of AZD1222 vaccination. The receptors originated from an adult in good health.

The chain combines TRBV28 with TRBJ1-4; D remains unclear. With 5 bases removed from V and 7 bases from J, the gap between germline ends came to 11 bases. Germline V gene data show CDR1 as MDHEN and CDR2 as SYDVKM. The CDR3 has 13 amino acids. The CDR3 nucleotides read TGTGCCAGCAGTCGCAGTCTGGGTGAAAAACTGTTTTTT. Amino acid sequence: CASSRSLGEKLFF.

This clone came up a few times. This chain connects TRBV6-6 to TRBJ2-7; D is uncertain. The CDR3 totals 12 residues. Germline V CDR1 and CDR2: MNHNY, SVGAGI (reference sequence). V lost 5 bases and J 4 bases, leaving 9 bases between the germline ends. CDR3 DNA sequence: TGTGCCAGCAGTCGGAAGGCATACGAGCAGTACTTC. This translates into CASSRKAYEQYF.

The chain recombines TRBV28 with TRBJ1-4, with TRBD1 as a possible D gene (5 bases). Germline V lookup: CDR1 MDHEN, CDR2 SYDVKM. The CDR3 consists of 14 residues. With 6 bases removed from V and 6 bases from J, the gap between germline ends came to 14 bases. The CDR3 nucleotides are TGTGCCAGCAGCAGTGGCAGGGAGGATGAAAAACTGTTTTTT. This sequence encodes CASSSGREDEKLFF.

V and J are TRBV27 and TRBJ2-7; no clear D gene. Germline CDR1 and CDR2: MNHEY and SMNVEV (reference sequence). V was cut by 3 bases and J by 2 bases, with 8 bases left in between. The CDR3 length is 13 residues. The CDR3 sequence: CASSFDKAYEQYF. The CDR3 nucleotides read TGTGCCAGCAGTTTCGATAAGGCCTACGAGCAGTACTTC.

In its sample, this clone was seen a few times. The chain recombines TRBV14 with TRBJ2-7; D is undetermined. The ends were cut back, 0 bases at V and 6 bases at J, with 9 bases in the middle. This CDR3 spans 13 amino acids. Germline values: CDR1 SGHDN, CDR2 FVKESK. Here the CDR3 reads CASSQDVGREQYF. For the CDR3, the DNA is TGTGCCAGCAGCCAAGATGTAGGGCGCGAGCAGTACTTC.

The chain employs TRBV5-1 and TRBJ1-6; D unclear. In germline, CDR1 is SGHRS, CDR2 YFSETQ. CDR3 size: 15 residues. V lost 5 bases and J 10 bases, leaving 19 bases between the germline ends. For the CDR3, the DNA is TGCGCCAGCAGTTCCTCGGGAGGGTGGGGATCACCCCTCCACTTT. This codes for CASSSSGGWGSPLHF.

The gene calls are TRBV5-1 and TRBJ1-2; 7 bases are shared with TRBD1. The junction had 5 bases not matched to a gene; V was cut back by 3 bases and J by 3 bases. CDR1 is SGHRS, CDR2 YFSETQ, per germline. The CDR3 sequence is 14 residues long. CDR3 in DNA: TGCGCCAGCAGCTACACAGGGGCAGACTATGGCTACACCTTC. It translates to CASSYTGADYGYTF.

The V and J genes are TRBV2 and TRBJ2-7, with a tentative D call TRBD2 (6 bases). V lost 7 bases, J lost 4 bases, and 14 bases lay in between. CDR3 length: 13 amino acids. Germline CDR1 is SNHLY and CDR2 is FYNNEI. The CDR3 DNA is TGTGCCAGCAAGGCTAGCGAGTTTTACGAGCAGTACTTC. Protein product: CASKASEFYEQYF.

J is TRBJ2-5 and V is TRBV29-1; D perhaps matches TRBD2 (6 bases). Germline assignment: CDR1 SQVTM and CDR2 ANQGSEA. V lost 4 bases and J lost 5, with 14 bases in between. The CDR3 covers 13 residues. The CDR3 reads CSVGGAMGETQYF. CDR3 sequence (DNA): TGCAGCGTTGGCGGGGCCATGGGGGAGACCCAGTACTTC.

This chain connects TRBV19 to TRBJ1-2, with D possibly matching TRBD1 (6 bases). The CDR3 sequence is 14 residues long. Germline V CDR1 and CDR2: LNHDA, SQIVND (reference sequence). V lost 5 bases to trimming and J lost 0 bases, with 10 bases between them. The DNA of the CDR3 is TGTGCCAGTAGTCAACAGGGAACTAACTATGGCTACACCTTC. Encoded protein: CASSQQGTNYGYTF.

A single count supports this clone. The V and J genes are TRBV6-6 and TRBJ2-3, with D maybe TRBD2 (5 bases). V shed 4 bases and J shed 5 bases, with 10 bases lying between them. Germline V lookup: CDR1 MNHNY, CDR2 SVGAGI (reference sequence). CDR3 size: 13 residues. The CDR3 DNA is TGTGCCAGCAGTTTGGGGAGTATAGATACGCAGTATTTT. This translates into CASSLGSIDTQYF.

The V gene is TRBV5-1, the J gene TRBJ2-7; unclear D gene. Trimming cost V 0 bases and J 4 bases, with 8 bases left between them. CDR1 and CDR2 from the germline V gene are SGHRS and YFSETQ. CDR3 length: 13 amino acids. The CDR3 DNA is TGCGCCAGCAGCTTGGAGGTTGTGTACGAGCAGTACTTC. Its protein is CASSLEVVYEQYF.

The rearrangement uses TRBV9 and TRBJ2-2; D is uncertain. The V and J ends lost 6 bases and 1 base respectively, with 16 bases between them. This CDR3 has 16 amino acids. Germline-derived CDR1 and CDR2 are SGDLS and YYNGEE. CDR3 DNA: TGTGCCAGCACCCCCGGAGCGACTCTGAACACCGGGGAGCTGTTTTTT. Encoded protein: CASTPGATLNTGELFF.

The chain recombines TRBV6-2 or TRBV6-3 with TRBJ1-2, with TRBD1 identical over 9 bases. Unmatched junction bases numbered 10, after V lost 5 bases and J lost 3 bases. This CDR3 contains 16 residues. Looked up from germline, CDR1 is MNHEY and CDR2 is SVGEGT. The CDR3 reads CASSALDRTGDYGYTF. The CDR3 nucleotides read TGTGCCAGCAGTGCCCTCGATAGGACAGGGGACTATGGCTACACCTTC.

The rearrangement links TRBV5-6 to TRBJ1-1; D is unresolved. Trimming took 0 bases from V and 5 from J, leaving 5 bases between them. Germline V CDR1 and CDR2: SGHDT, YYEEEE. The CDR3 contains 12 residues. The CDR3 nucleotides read TGTGCCAGCAGCTTGGACGGGACTGAAGCTTTCTTT. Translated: CASSLDGTEAFF.

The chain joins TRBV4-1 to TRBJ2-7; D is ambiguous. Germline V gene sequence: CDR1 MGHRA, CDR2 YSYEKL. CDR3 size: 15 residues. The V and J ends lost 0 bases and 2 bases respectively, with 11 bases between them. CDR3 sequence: CASSQDYSKAYEQYF. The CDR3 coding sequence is TGCGCCAGCAGCCAAGACTACAGTAAGGCCTACGAGCAGTACTTC.